These T cell receptor beta chains were read from a single sample in a study of blood T cells in healthy people across ages. TCRdb reprocessed the 5' RACE reads via MiXCR and lists one record per CDR3 protein. Of around 800,000 distinct CDR3 sequences listed, 60% to 80% are singletons. The sequenced sample was blood. These receptors were taken from a man under 40 in good health. The CDR3 runs from the conserved cysteine through the conserved F or W. A D gene is named only where the DNA matches it firmly. A row's size may be missing; if present it is once, few, many or a size class.

>once|.|TRBV27|TRBJ1-2
CASGMGDGYGYTF
TGTGCCAGTGGAATGGGGGACGGCTATGGCTACACCTTC
>.|.|TRBV27|TRBJ2-4
CASRRTAMFGQYF
TGTGCCAGCAGGCGGACAGCGATGTTCGGGCAGTACTTC
>.|.|TRBV6-5|TRBJ2-7
CASRNIGYEQYF
TGTGCCAGCAGAAACATAGGGTACGAGCAGTACTTC
>.|TRBD2|TRBV12-3/TRBV12-4|TRBJ2-3
CASSLGSGADTQYF
TGTGCCAGCAGTTTAGGTAGCGGGGCAGATACGCAGTATTTT
>few|.|TRBV9|TRBJ1-6
CASRYGTSTSPLHF
TGTGCCAGTAGATACGGAACAAGTACTTCACCCCTCCACTTT
>.|.|TRBV7-9|TRBJ2-1
CASRLSGGEQFF
TGTGCCAGCAGACTTAGCGGAGGTGAGCAGTTCTTC
>.|TRBD1|TRBV10-3|TRBJ2-6
CAISDRGRTGANVLTF
TGTGCCATCAGTGACAGGGGGAGAACTGGGGCCAACGTCCTGACTTTC
>.|.|TRBV10-2|TRBJ1-6
CASSEAEGAPPLHF
TGCGCCAGCAGTGAGGCAGAAGGGGCCCCACCCCTCCACTTT
>.|TRBD1|TRBV10-3|TRBJ2-7
CAIRGSGQGTNSYEQYF
TGTGCCATCAGGGGGTCAGGACAGGGTACGAACTCCTACGAGCAGTACTTC
>.|TRBD1|TRBV19|TRBJ2-4
CASRDRGNIQYF
TGTGCCAGTAGGGACAGGGGAAACATTCAGTACTTC
>.|.|TRBV12-3/TRBV12-4|TRBJ2-6
CASSIQSRGSGANVLTF
TGTGCCAGCAGTATTCAAAGCAGGGGTAGTGGGGCCAACGTCCTGACTTTC
>.|TRBD1|TRBV4-3|TRBJ2-4
CASSVTGAREQYF
TGCGCCAGCAGCGTCACAGGGGCTAGGGAGCAGTACTTC
>many|TRBD1|TRBV20-1|TRBJ2-1
CSARGTGGYLGEQFF
TGCAGTGCTAGAGGGACAGGGGGCTACTTAGGTGAGCAGTTCTTC
>.|.|TRBV5-1|TRBJ2-5
CASSFETEETQYF
TGCGCCAGCAGCTTTGAGACAGAAGAGACCCAGTACTTC
>.|.|TRBV28|TRBJ1-1
CASSLGLHYEQYTEAFF
TGTGCCAGCAGTTTAGGACTCCACTACGAGCAGTACACTGAAGCTTTCTTT
>.|TRBD2|TRBV12-3/TRBV12-4|TRBJ2-5
CASSGTKETQYF
TGTGCCAGCTCCGGGACTAAGGAGACCCAGTACTTC
>.|.|TRBV29-1|TRBJ2-5
CSVDRIGETQYF
TGCAGCGTGGACCGGATCGGGGAGACCCAGTACTTC
>once|.|TRBV9|TRBJ2-1
CASSVGRFTYNEQFF
TGTGCCAGCAGCGTGGGCAGATTCACCTACAATGAGCAGTTCTTC
>few|.|TRBV29-1|TRBJ2-5
CSAQVGVRETQYF
TGCAGCGCTCAGGTGGGGGTGCGGGAGACCCAGTACTTC
>.|.|TRBV29-1|TRBJ2-3
CGVEETSTDTQYF
TGCGGCGTTGAGGAAACATCCACAGATACGCAGTATTTT
>.|TRBD1|TRBV25-1|TRBJ2-3
CASSDPRDRVRDTQYF
TGTGCCAGCAGTGATCCCCGGGACAGGGTGCGGGATACGCAGTATTTT
>.|TRBD2|TRBV10-3|TRBJ2-3
CAISDGRVGGDTQYF
TGTGCCATCAGTGACGGGAGGGTCGGAGGAGATACGCAGTATTTT
>.|.|TRBV20-1|TRBJ1-5
CSAGQSDQPQHF
TGCAGTGCCGGACAGAGTGATCAGCCCCAGCATTTT
>.|.|TRBV9|TRBJ2-7
CASSVGGPGGEQYF
TGTGCCAGCAGCGTAGGGGGCCCCGGGGGCGAGCAGTACTTC
>few|.|TRBV6-2/TRBV6-3|TRBJ1-6
CASSGQGSPLHF
TGTGCCAGCAGTGGACAAGGTTCACCCCTCCACTTT
>.|.|TRBV30|TRBJ2-5
CAWSTTAVRETQYF
TGTGCCTGGAGCACGACAGCCGTAAGAGAGACCCAGTACTTC
>few|.|TRBV5-1|TRBJ2-1
CASSGTGAPSYNEQFF
TGCGCCAGCAGCGGCACGGGGGCCCCCTCCTACAATGAGCAGTTCTTC
>.|.|TRBV11-2|TRBJ1-1
CASRLDSVLPTVNTEAFF
TGCGCCAGCAGATTAGACAGCGTCCTTCCAACGGTGAACACTGAAGCTTTCTTT
>.|.|TRBV20-1|TRBJ2-5
CSARGETRGPETQYF
TGCAGTGCTAGAGGGGAGACCCGTGGGCCGGAGACCCAGTACTTC
>.|.|TRBV4-3|TRBJ1-2
CASSQVVFDSSNYGYTF
TGCGCCAGCAGCCAAGTAGTTTTTGACAGCTCTAACTATGGCTACACCTTC
>once|.|TRBV7-9|TRBJ1-1
CASSPADRWDPEAFF
TGTGCCAGCAGCCCCGCCGACAGGTGGGACCCTGAAGCTTTCTTT
>many|.|TRBV9|TRBJ2-7
CASSAGTSSYEQYF
TGTGCCAGCAGCGCCGGGACATCCTCCTACGAGCAGTACTTC
>.|TRBD2|TRBV5-1|TRBJ2-1
CASSFYEGTSSYNEQFF
TGCGCCAGCAGCTTCTACGAGGGGACTAGCTCCTACAATGAGCAGTTCTTC
>.|TRBD1|TRBV3-1|TRBJ1-2
CASSPKAGQGYGYTF
TGTGCCAGCAGCCCCAAAGCGGGACAGGGTTATGGCTACACCTTC
>.|.|TRBV7-9|TRBJ1-2
CASSVQGRGYGYTF
TGTGCCAGCAGTGTACAGGGCCGGGGCTATGGCTACACCTTC
>few|TRBD2|TRBV12-3/TRBV12-4|TRBJ2-5
CASSFGASGTETQYF
TGTGCCAGCAGTTTTGGGGCTAGCGGTACAGAAACCCAGTACTTC
>few|TRBD1|TRBV29-1|TRBJ2-3
CSVEGQGDPDTQYF
TGCAGCGTGGAGGGACAGGGGGACCCAGATACGCAGTATTTT
>.|TRBD1|TRBV12-3/TRBV12-4|TRBJ1-2
CASRPDRVGYGYTF
TGTGCCAGCAGGCCCGACAGGGTAGGCTATGGCTACACCTTC
>.|.|TRBV5-1|TRBJ2-5
CASSLNLLRETQYF
TGCGCCAGCAGCTTGAATCTCTTGAGAGAGACCCAGTACTTC
>.|.|TRBV13|TRBJ1-2
CASSLTVANYGYTF
TGTGCCAGCAGCTTAACAGTAGCCAACTATGGCTACACCTTC
>.|TRBD1|TRBV7-2|TRBJ1-2
CASTLTGGADGYTF
TGTGCCAGCACCTTGACAGGGGGCGCTGATGGCTACACCTTC
>.|TRBD1|TRBV7-9|TRBJ2-5
CATPEGTGLQETQYF
TGTGCCACCCCGGAGGGGACAGGACTTCAAGAGACCCAGTACTTC
>.|TRBD2|TRBV15|TRBJ2-3
CATSTGLAIDTQYF
TGTGCCACCAGCACGGGACTAGCGATAGATACGCAGTATTTT
>.|.|TRBV4-2|TRBJ1-2
CASSDVGRDGRPYGYTF
TGTGCCAGCAGCGACGTCGGCAGGGATGGGCGGCCCTATGGCTACACCTTC